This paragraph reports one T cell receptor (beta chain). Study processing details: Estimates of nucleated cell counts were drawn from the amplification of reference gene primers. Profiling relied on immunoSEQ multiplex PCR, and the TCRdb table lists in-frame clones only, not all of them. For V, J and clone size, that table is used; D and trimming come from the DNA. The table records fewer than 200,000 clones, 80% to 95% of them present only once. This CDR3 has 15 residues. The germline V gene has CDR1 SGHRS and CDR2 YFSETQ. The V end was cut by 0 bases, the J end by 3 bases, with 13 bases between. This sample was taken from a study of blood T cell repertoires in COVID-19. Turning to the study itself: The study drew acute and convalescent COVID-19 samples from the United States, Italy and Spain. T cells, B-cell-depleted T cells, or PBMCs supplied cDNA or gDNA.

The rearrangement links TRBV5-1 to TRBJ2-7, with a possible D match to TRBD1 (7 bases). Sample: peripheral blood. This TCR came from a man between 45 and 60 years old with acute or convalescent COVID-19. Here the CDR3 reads CASSLVDQGGYEQYF. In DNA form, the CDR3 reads TGCGCCAGCAGCTTGGTGGATCAGGGGGGCTACGAGCAGTACTTC.